The 8 T cell receptor beta chains below were found in one sample sequenced in a study of blood T cells in healthy people across ages. Sample-barcoded 5' priming and a J-beta primer mix drove a second PCR of about 7 to 11 cycles. In TCRdb, the 5' RACE reads were re-called with MiXCR into one record per CDR3 protein. The sample lists 1.6 million or so distinct CDR3 sequences; almost 35% were seen once. The sequencing input was blood. The receptors here all came from a woman in her twenties or thirties in good health.

This clonotype has just a few counts. The chain recombines TRBV7-9 with TRBJ2-1; 13 bases agree with TRBD2. Germline lookup yields CDR1 SEHNR and CDR2 FQNEAQ (reference sequence). J lost 3 bases, V lost 5 bases, and 10 bases had no gene match. The CDR3 extends over 18 amino acids. The CDR3 bases are TGTGCCAGCAGCCCGAGACTAGCGGGAGGCCACTACTACAATGAGCAGTTCTTC. As protein: CASSPRLAGGHYYNEQFF. Full variable domain (rest looked up from reference TRBV7-9 and TRBJ2-1): DTGVSQNPRHKITKRGQNVTFRCDPISEHNRLYWYRQTLGQGPEFLTYFQNEAQLEKSRLLSDRFSAERPKGSFSTLEIQRTEQGDSAMYLCASSPRLAGGHYYNEQFFGPGTRLTVL.

This clonotype occurred a few times. This chain links TRBV7-2 with TRBJ2-1; no definite D call. This CDR3 has 16 amino acids. Germline CDR1 reads SGHTA; CDR2 reads FQGNSA. Trimming left V 3 bases short and J 6 bases short, with 18 bases between. CDR3 DNA: TGTGCCAGCAGCTTTTTTCGGCCAGGAAGAGGCAATGAGCAGTTCTTC. Its translation: CASSFFRPGRGNEQFF.

J is TRBJ1-6 and V is TRBV6-5, with D possibly being TRBD1 (5 bases). The CDR3 consists of 14 residues. V was cut by 6 bases and J by 10 bases, with 16 bases left in between. Germline V CDR1 and CDR2: MNHEY, SVGAGI. CDR3 sequence: CASSSGGSSSPLHF. In nucleotides, the CDR3 is TGTGCCAGCAGCAGCGGGGGGAGTTCGTCACCCCTCCACTTT.

This CDR3 reads CASSLEGPGQPQHF. The CDR3, as DNA: TGTGCCAGCAGTTTAGAGGGCCCGGGGCAGCCCCAGCATTTT. This chain uses TRBV12-3 or TRBV12-4 with TRBJ1-5; D not resolved. V was trimmed by 1 base and J by 7 bases, leaving 11 bases between them. This CDR3 has 14 residues.

The sample holds a few counts of this clonotype. This chain connects TRBV20-1 to TRBJ1-2; no reliable D call. The germline CDR1 and CDR2 sequences are DFQATT and SNEGSKA (reference sequence). V lost 5 bases and J 6 bases, leaving 7 bases between the germline ends. The length of the CDR3 is 10 residues. Here the CDR3 reads CSAPPDGYTF. In nucleotides, the CDR3 is TGCAGTGCTCCTCCGGATGGCTACACCTTC.

This clonotype has only a few counts. The chain is built from TRBV5-1 and TRBJ2-3; D may match TRBD1 or TRBD2 (5 bases each). CDR3 length: 18 residues. V lost 5 bases and J 2 bases, leaving 24 bases between the germline ends. CDR1 and CDR2 from the germline V gene are SGHRS and YFSETQ. The CDR3: CASRRGPDSTFNTDTQYF. CDR3 DNA sequence: TGCGCCAGCAGAAGAGGGCCCGACAGCACCTTTAACACAGATACGCAGTATTTT.

The chain joins TRBV13 to TRBJ1-5; TRBD1 agrees at 8 bases. CDR3 length: 13 residues. CDR1 PRHDT and CDR2 FYEKMQ come from the germline V gene (reference sequence). V was clipped by 2 bases and J by 11 bases; unmatched bases: 5. The CDR3 DNA sequence: TGTGCCAGCAGCTTATTCAGGGGGCACTCCCAGCATTTT. Translated, it gives CASSLFRGHSQHF.

This clonotype came up a few times. This rearrangement joins TRBV27 to TRBJ1-5, with TRBD1 identical over 7 bases. Germline assignment: CDR1 MNHEY and CDR2 SMNVEV (reference sequence). The CDR3 has 14 amino acids. J was trimmed by 5 bases and V by 6 bases; bases with no gene match: 7. DNA for the CDR3: TGTGCCAGCAGCCCCGGGACAGCCTATCAGCCCCAGCATTTT. As protein: CASSPGTAYQPQHF.